This TCR beta chain derives from a study of memory CD4+ T cells and cytomegalovirus serostatus. Single viable CD3+CD4+CD8-CD45RO+ cells were sorted as the memory CD4+ T cells. From germline, CDR1 is SGDLS and CDR2 YYNGEE. This CDR3 comprises 15 residues. V was shortened by 4 bases and J by 2 bases, with 13 bases between the two germline ends. Assay used: immunoSEQ multiplex PCR; TCRdb lists only in-frame clones, some missing. The sample shows roughly 28,000 clones, 76% of them seen only once. Sequencing was carried out using memory CD4+ T cells from blood. This clonotype was obtained from an adult in good health and CMV-seronegative. The V call is TRBV9, the J call TRBJ1-5; no reliable D call. The CDR3, as DNA: TGTGCCAGCAGCCCTGGATATACCGGCAATCAGCCCCAGCATTTT. Translated: CASSPGYTGNQPQHF.